This T cell receptor beta chain derives from a study of blood T cell repertoires in COVID-19. Across the whole study: Nucleic acid was either cDNA or gDNA, and it came from T cells, B-cell-depleted T cells, or PBMCs.

As handled by the study authors: How many nucleated cells were present was estimated from reference gene primer amplification. TCRdb's table, derived via immunoSEQ multiplex PCR, lists solely in-frame clones and lacks some. V and J calls and clone size follow that table, whereas D and trimming were derived from the DNA. The sample holds 150,000 to 200,000 clones, approximately 80% seen once. Participants spanned ages roughly 18 to 90 years and resided in over 20 US areas. Trimming took 3 bases from V and 9 from J; bases not matched to a gene: 3. In germline, CDR1 is SGDLS, CDR2 YYNGEE. This CDR3 is 12 amino acids long.

This clonotype was sampled from a man over 45 who had recovered from COVID-19. The chain links TRBV9 to TRBJ1-5, with 7 bases aligning to TRBD1. The sequencing sample was made of PBMCs or T cells enriched from blood (not recorded which). For the CDR3, the DNA is TGTGCCAGCAGCGCCCCAGGGGGGCCCCAGCATTTT. Its protein product is CASSAPGGPQHF.